A single sample is the source of the 23 T cell receptor beta chains below, sequenced in a study of cytomegalovirus exposure and HLA in healthy donors. 13 Jbeta primers and 60 Vbeta primers were used for the PCR. TCRdb's table, derived via immunoSEQ multiplex PCR, lists solely in-frame clones and lacks some. The sample yields roughly 150,000 clones, approximately 80% seen once. The source material was PBMCs. Receptors originate from a man younger than 45 in good health and CMV-seronegative.

The chain recombines TRBV27 with TRBJ2-5; D gene unclear. The CDR3 totals 13 residues. Germline V lookup: CDR1 MNHEY, CDR2 SMNVEV (reference sequence). Deletions cut 3 bases from V and 0 bases from J, with 5 bases between. The chain's CDR3 is CASSFLYQETQYF. Here the CDR3 DNA reads TGTGCCAGCAGTTTCTTGTACCAAGAGACCCAGTACTTC.

This clone was counted between two and nine times. The J gene is TRBJ1-4, the V gene TRBV4-3; D perhaps matches TRBD1 (5 bases). The CDR3 spans 17 residues. The V gene's germline CDR1 is LGHNA and CDR2 YSLEER. Trimming cost V 0 bases and J 8 bases, with 19 bases left between them. The CDR3: CASSQDLAQARWEKLFF. In DNA form, the CDR3 reads TGCGCCAGCAGCCAAGATCTGGCACAGGCCCGGTGGGAAAAACTGTTTTTT.

The CDR3 is CASSRGVPYGYTF. Written as DNA, the CDR3 is TGTGCCAGTAGTCGCGGGGTCCCCTATGGCTACACCTTC. The chain links TRBV19 to TRBJ1-2; no definite D call. The CDR3 runs 13 residues. The germline CDR1 and CDR2 sequences are LNHDA and SQIVND (reference sequence). The ends were cut back, 5 bases at V and 4 bases at J, with 11 bases in the middle. The whole variable domain, remainder taken from reference TRBV19 and TRBJ1-2, is DGGITQSPKYLFRKEGQNVTLSCEQNLNHDAMYWYRQDPGQGLRLIYYSQIVNDFQKGDIAEGYSVSREKKESFPLTVTSAQKNPTAFYLCASSRGVPYGYTFGSGTRLTVV.

This clone was recorded only once. The genes are TRBV2 and TRBJ2-2; 8 bases align to TRBD2. The CDR3 totals 16 residues. Germline-derived CDR1 and CDR2 are SNHLY and FYNNEI. J was trimmed by 1 base and V by 5 bases; bases with no gene match: 6. In nucleotides, the CDR3 is TGTGCCAGCAGTTTTACTAGCGGACTGAACACCGGGGAGCTGTTTTTT. Its protein product is CASSFTSGLNTGELFF.

The J gene is TRBJ2-5, the V gene TRBV6-1, with a weak D call TRBD2 (6 bases). V lost 4 bases to trimming and J lost 2 bases, with 11 bases between them. CDR3 size: 14 residues. Germline V gene data show CDR1 as MNHNS and CDR2 as SASEGT. The CDR3 loop is CASSVRLDQETQYF. CDR3 DNA: TGTGCCAGCAGTGTGAGACTAGATCAAGAGACCCAGTACTTC.

This sequence joins TRBV28 and TRBJ1-1, with 12 bases identical to TRBD1. CDR3 length: 16 residues. Trimming cost V 6 bases and J 1 base; bases outside gene matches: 6. The germline CDR1 and CDR2 sequences are MDHEN and SYDVKM. The CDR3 DNA reads as TGTGCCAGCAGCCTGGGACAGGGGGCCTGGAACACTGAAGCTTTCTTT. Amino acid sequence: CASSLGQGAWNTEAFF.

The genes are TRBV5-1 and TRBJ2-1, with D perhaps TRBD2 (5 bases). The CDR3 runs 15 residues. V gave up 7 bases and J gave up 8 bases, with 22 bases separating them. From germline, CDR1 is SGHRS and CDR2 YFSETQ. CDR3 in DNA: TGCGCCAGCTCCTTGGGGTCGGGAACTAGGGATGAGCAGTTCTTC. Its translation is CASSLGSGTRDEQFF.

The genes are TRBV15 and TRBJ2-7; 10 nucleotides line up with TRBD2. CDR1 is LNHNV, CDR2 YYDKDF, per germline (reference sequence). V lost 8 bases, J lost 2 bases, and 3 bases stayed unmatched. This CDR3 is 13 amino acids long. CDR3 coding DNA: TGTGCCACCTCAAGCGGGAGGGCCTACGAGCAGTACTTC. Translating it yields CATSSGRAYEQYF.

Comments on this clone: Other DNA sequences of this sample code for an identical CDR3. The chain has TRBV7-9 and TRBJ1-1; D is possibly TRBD1 (5 bases). This CDR3 has 14 residues. Germline V gene sequence: CDR1 SEHNR, CDR2 FQNEAQ (reference sequence). Trimming cost V 1 base and J 1 base, with 7 bases left between them. CDR3 residues: CASSLGTPNTEAFF. The CDR3, as DNA: TGTGCCAGCAGCTTAGGGACACCGAACACTGAAGCTTTCTTT.

The chain carries TRBV4-3 and TRBJ1-2, with a possible D match to TRBD1 (6 bases). Between the trimmed V and J ends, which lost 4 bases and 10 bases, there was a span of 19 bases. Germline-derived CDR1 and CDR2 are LGHNA and YSLEER. There are 14 residues in the CDR3. CDR3 DNA: TGCGCCAGCAGCCTTACATCCGGGACAACCCCCTACACCTTC. Translating gives CASSLTSGTTPYTF.

The chain links TRBV18 to TRBJ2-7; no reliable D call. The CDR3 length is 12 residues. Trimming left V 1 base short and J 2 bases short, with 3 bases between. Germline CDR1 is KGHSH and CDR2 is LQKENI. The DNA for the CDR3 is TGTGCCAGCTCACCACTAGCCTACGAGCAGTACTTC. This translates into CASSPLAYEQYF. Full variable domain (remainder filled in from reference TRBV18 and TRBJ2-7): NAGVMQNPRHLVRRRGQEARLRCSPMKGHSHVYWYRQLPEEGLKFMVYLQKENIIDESGMPKERFSAEFPKEGPSILRIQQVVRGDSAAYFCASSPLAYEQYFGPGTRLTVT.

V is TRBV6-1 and J is TRBJ2-5, with TRBD2 identical over 10 bases. The closer fit of TRBJ2-7 to the DNA end suggests the J call may be wrong. CDR1 MNHNS and CDR2 SASEGT come from the germline V gene. The CDR3 extends over 14 amino acids. The DNA for the CDR3 is TGTGCCAGCAGCGGGACTAGCGTCTCCTACGAGCAGTACTTC. This sequence encodes CASSGTSVSYEQYF.

As regards this clone: One end of the junction varies from germline; a read error may be responsible. This chain links TRBV7-9 with TRBJ1-2; D possibly corresponds to TRBD1 (5 bases). Per germline, CDR1 SEHNR and CDR2 FQNEAQ (reference sequence). The CDR3 sequence is 16 residues long. CDR3 DNA sequence: TGTTCCAGCAGCCCTACCACCCAGGGAACTAACTATGGCTACACCTTC. It yields the protein CSSSPTTQGTNYGYTF. Full variable domain (remainder filled in from reference TRBV7-9 and TRBJ1-2): DTGVSQNPRHKITKRGQNVTFRCDPISEHNRLYWYRQTLGQGPEFLTYFQNEAQLEKSRLLSDRFSAERPKGSFSTLEIQRTEQGDSAMYLCSSSPTTQGTNYGYTFGSGTRLTVV.

V and J are TRBV5-1 and TRBJ2-2; 8 nucleotides line up with TRBD1. Germline V lookup: CDR1 SGHRS, CDR2 YFSETQ. Unmatched junction bases numbered 3, after V lost 4 bases and J lost 4 bases. This CDR3 has 14 amino acids. The CDR3 region is CASSPGQATGELFF. The CDR3 DNA reads as TGCGCCAGCAGCCCGGGACAGGCCACCGGGGAGCTGTTTTTT.

V usage is TRBV7-2 and J usage is TRBJ1-1, with unresolved D. The CDR3 length is 12 residues. V gave up 5 bases and J gave up 7 bases, with 11 bases separating them. Germline V gene data show CDR1 as SGHTA and CDR2 as FQGNSA. CDR3 nucleotides: TGTGCCAGCAGCCAGACTCCGAATGAAGCTTTCTTT. Protein sequence: CASSQTPNEAFF.

This chain links TRBV28 with TRBJ2-7; TRBD1 might be the D (6 bases). This CDR3 has 13 amino acids. V gave up 10 bases and J gave up 4 bases, with 17 bases separating them. Germline CDR1 reads MDHEN; CDR2 reads SYDVKM. The CDR3 coding sequence is TGTGCCACCCGGGGAGCAGGGGAATACGAGCAGTACTTC. It codes for CATRGAGEYEQYF.

The chain recombines TRBV18 with TRBJ2-1; D call uncertain. Trimming pared 1 base from V and 6 bases from J, leaving 13 bases between. CDR1 is KGHSH and CDR2 is LQKENI in the germline V gene. The CDR3 consists of 15 residues. CDR3 DNA: TGTGCCAGCTCACCACGGCGGCCGGTGGGCAATGAGCAGTTCTTC. This sequence encodes CASSPRRPVGNEQFF.

The V call is TRBV5-1, the J call TRBJ1-1; 7 nucleotides match TRBD1. Germline assignment: CDR1 SGHRS and CDR2 YFSETQ. This CDR3 is 15 amino acids long. Trimming cost V 2 bases and J 0 bases; bases outside gene matches: 4. The CDR3 coding sequence is TGCGCCAGCAGCTTCTCCGGGACAGTGAACACTGAAGCTTTCTTT. Amino acids: CASSFSGTVNTEAFF.

The V call is TRBV25-1, the J call TRBJ1-5, with D perhaps TRBD1 (6 bases). The germline gives CDR1 MGHDK, CDR2 SYGVNS. V was pared by 0 bases and J by 8 bases, with 14 bases between. CDR3 size: 15 residues. In nucleotides, the CDR3 is TGTGCCAGCAGTGAATATCAGGGGCTTTGGGAGCCCCAGCATTTT. As protein: CASSEYQGLWEPQHF. Supplemented by reference TRBV25-1 and TRBJ1-5, the full variable domain reads EADIYQTPRYLVIGTGKKITLECSQTMGHDKMYWYQQDPGMELHLIHYSYGVNSTEKGDLSSESTVSRIRTEHFPLTLESARPSHTSQYLCASSEYQGLWEPQHFGDGTRLSIL.

The chain employs TRBV18 and TRBJ2-5; D not certain. Trimming stripped 5 bases from V and 1 base from J, with 14 bases between. The CDR3 length is 15 residues. Germline-derived CDR1 and CDR2 are KGHSH and LQKENI. CDR3 sequence (DNA): TGTGCCAGCTCAGATTCGCGGCAGAGCCAAGAGACCCAGTACTTC. It translates to CASSDSRQSQETQYF.

The chain couples TRBV4-1 to TRBJ2-5; 9 nucleotides agree with TRBD2. The DNA end lines up better with TRBJ2-7; the J call may be wrong. The CDR3 length is 15 residues. CDR1 and CDR2 from the germline V gene are MGHRA and YSYEKL. The CDR3 spells CASSRLRAGGHEQYF. CDR3 bases: TGCGCCAGCAGCCGACTGAGAGCGGGAGGACACGAGCAGTACTTC.

The V call is TRBV19, the J call TRBJ1-2, with D possibly matching TRBD1 (5 bases). Germline V lookup: CDR1 LNHDA, CDR2 SQIVND (reference sequence). Trimming removed 9 bases from V and 0 bases from J, with 11 bases in between. This CDR3 contains 13 residues. CDR3 in amino acids: CASWDLSNYGYTF. In DNA form, the CDR3 reads TGTGCCAGCTGGGACTTATCTAACTATGGCTACACCTTC.

The V and J genes are TRBV30 and TRBJ2-1, with 9 bases lining up with TRBD2. Germline lookup yields CDR1 GTSNPN and CDR2 SVGIG (reference sequence). This CDR3 is 14 amino acids long. J was trimmed by 8 bases and V by 6 bases; bases with no gene match: 11. CDR3 sequence (DNA): TGTGCCTGCATGGGCGGGAGGGAAAAATATGAGCAGTTCTTC. This translates into CACMGGREKYEQFF.